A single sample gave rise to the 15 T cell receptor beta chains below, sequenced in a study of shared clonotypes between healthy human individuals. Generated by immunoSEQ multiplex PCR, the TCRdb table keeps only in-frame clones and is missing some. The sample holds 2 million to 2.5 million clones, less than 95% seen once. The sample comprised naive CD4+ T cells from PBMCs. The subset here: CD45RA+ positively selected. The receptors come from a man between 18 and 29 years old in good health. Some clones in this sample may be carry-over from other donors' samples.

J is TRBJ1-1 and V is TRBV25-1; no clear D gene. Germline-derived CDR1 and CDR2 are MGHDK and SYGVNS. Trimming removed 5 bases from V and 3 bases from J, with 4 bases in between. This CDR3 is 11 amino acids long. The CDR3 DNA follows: TGTGCCAGCAGTTGGGACACTGAAGCTTTCTTT. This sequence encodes CASSWDTEAFF.

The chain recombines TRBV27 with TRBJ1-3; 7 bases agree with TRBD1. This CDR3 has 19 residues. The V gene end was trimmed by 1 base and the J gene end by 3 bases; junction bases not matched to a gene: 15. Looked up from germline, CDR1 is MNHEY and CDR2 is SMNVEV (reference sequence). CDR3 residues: CASSLLRGGSGFGGNTIYF. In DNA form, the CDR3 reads TGTGCCAGCAGTTTATTGCGAGGGGGCAGTGGGTTCGGTGGAAACACCATATATTTT.

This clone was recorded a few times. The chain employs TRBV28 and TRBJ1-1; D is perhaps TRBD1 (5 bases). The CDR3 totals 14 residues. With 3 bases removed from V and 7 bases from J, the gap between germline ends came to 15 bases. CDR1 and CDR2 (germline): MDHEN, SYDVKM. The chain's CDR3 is CASSFRQGRLEAFF. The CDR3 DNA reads TGTGCCAGCAGTTTTCGGCAGGGAAGACTTGAAGCTTTCTTT.

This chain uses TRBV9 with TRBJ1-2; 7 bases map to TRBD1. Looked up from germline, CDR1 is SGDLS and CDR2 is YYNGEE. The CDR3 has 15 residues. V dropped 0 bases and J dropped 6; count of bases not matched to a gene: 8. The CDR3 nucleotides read TGTGCCAGCAGCGTAGGTTCCCAGGGGGTGAATGGCTACACCTTC. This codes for CASSVGSQGVNGYTF. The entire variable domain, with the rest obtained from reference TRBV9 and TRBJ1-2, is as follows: DSGVTQTPKHLITATGQRVTLRCSPRSGDLSVYWYQQSLDQGLQFLIQYYNGEERAKGNILERFSAQQFPDLHSELNLSSLELGDSALYFCASSVGSQGVNGYTFGSGTRLTVV.

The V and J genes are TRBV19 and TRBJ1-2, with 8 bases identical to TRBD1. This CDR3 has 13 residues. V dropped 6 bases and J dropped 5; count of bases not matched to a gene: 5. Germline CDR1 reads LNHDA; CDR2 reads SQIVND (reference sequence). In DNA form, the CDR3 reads TGTGCCAGTAGATACCGGGACAGGTATGGCTACACCTTC. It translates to CASRYRDRYGYTF.

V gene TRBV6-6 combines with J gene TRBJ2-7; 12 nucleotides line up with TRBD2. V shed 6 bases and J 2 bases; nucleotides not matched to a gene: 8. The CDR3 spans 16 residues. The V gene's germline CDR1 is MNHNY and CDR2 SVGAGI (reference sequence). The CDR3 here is CASSPDPSGRAYEQYF. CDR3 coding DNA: TGTGCCAGCAGCCCGGACCCTAGCGGGAGGGCCTACGAGCAGTACTTC.

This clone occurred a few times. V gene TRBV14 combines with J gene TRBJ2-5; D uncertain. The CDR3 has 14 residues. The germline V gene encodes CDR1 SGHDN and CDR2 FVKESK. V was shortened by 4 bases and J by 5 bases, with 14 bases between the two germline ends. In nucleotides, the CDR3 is TGTGCCAGCAGCCCCTTATGGGTAAAGGAGACCCAGTACTTC. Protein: CASSPLWVKETQYF.

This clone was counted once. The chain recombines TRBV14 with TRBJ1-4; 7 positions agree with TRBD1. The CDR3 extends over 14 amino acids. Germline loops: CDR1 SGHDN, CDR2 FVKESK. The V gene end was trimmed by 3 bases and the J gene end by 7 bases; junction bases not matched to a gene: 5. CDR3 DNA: TGTGCCAGCAGCCAGACAGGGTCGGGTGAAAAACTGTTTTTT. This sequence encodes CASSQTGSGEKLFF.

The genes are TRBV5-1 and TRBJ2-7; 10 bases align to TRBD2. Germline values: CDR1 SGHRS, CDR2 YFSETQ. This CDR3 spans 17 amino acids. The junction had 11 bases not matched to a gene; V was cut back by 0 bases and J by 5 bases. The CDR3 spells CASSLALSGRPLDEQYF. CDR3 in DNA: TGCGCCAGCAGCTTGGCCCTTAGCGGGAGGCCCCTCGACGAGCAGTACTTC. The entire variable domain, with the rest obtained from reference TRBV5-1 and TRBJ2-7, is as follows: KAGVTQTPRYLIKTRGQQVTLSCSPISGHRSVSWYQQTPGQGLQFLFEYFSETQRNKGNFPGRFSGRQFSNSRSEMNVSTLELGDSALYLCASSLALSGRPLDEQYFGPGTRLTVT.

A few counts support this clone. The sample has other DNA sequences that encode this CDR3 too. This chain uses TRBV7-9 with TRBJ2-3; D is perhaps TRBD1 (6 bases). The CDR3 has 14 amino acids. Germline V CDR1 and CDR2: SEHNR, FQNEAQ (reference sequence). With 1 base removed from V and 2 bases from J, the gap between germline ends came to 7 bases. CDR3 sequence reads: CASSLDRATDTQYF. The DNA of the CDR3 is TGTGCCAGCAGCTTAGACAGGGCCACAGATACGCAGTATTTT. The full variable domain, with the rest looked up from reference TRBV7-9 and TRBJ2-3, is DTGVSQNPRHKITKRGQNVTFRCDPISEHNRLYWYRQTLGQGPEFLTYFQNEAQLEKSRLLSDRFSAERPKGSFSTLEIQRTEQGDSAMYLCASSLDRATDTQYFGPGTRLTVL.

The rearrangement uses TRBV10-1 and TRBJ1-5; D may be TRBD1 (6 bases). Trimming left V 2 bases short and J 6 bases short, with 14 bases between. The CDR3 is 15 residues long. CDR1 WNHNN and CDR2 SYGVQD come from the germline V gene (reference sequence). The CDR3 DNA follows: TGCGCCAGCAGTGAGGGAGGGGGGTCGTGTCAGCCCCAGCATTTT. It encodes CASSEGGGSCQPQHF.

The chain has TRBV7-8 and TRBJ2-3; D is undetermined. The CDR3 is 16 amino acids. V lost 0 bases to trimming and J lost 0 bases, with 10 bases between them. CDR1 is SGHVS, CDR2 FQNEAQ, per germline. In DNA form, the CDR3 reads TGTGCCAGCAGCTTAGCGGGGATGCTAAGCACAGATACGCAGTATTTT. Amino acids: CASSLAGMLSTDTQYF.

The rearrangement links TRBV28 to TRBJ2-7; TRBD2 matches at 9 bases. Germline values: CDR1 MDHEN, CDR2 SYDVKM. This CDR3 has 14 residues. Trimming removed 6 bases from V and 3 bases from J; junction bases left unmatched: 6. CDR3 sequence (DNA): TGTGCCAGCAGACGACTAGCGGCGGACTACGAGCAGTACTTC. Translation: CASRRLAADYEQYF.

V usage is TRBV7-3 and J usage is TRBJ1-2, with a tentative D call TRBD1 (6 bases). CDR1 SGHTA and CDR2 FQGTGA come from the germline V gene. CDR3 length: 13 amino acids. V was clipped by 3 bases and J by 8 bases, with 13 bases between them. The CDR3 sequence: CASSFPDRGGYTF. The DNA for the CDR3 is TGTGCCAGCAGCTTCCCGGACAGAGGCGGCTACACCTTC. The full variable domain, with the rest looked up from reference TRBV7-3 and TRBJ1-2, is GAGVSQTPSNKVTEKGKYVELRCDPISGHTALYWYRQSLGQGPEFLIYFQGTGAADDSGLPNDRFFAVRPEGSVSTLKIQRTERGDSAVYLCASSFPDRGGYTFGSGTRLTVV.

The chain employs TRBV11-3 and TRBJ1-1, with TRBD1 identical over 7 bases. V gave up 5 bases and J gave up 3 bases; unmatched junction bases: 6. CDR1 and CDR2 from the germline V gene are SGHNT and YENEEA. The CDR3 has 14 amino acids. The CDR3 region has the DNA TGTGCCAGCAGCGCAGGGGGAGCTTACACTGAAGCTTTCTTT. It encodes CASSAGGAYTEAFF.